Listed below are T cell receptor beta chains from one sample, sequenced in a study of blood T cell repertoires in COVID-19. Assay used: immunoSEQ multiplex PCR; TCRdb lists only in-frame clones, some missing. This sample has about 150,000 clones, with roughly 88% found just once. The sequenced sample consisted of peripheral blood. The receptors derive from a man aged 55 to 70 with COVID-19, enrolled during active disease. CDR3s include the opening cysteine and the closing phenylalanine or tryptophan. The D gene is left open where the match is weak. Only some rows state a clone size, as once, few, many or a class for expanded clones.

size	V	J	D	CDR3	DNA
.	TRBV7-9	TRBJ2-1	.	CASSFPGVRAEQFF	TGTGCCAGCAGCTTCCCAGGGGTTCGGGCTGAGCAGTTCTTC
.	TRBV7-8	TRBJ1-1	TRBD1	CASSWGDRLTEAFF	TGTGCCAGCAGCTGGGGGGACAGGTTAACTGAAGCTTTCTTT
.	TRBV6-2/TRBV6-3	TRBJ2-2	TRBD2	CASSYSGLAGRTGELFF	TGTGCCAGCAGTTACTCGGGACTAGCGGGGCGGACCGGGGAGCTGTTTTTT
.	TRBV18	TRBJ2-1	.	CASSPQTAGKFF	TGTGCCAGCTCACCACAAACAGCGGGCAAGTTCTTC
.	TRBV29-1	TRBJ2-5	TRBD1	CSGTYGTGVETQYF	TGCAGCGGGACCTATGGGACAGGGGTCGAGACCCAGTACTTC
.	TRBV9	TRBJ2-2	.	CASSGDTPGELFF	TGTGCCAGCAGCGGGGACACCCCCGGGGAGCTGTTTTTT
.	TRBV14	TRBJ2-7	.	CASSQGARAIPYEQYF	TGTGCCAGCAGCCAAGGGGCCAGGGCAATTCCCTACGAGCAGTACTTC
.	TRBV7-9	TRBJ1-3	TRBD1	CASSSRTGTMENTIYF	TGTGCCAGCAGCTCACGGACAGGGACTATGGAAAACACCATATATTTT
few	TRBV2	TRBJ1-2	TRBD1	CATPHPSRQGYGYTF	TGTGCCACCCCTCACCCAAGTCGACAGGGCTATGGCTACACCTTC
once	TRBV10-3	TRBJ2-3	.	CAISAGAGVADTQYF	TGTGCCATCAGCGCGGGGGCAGGGGTAGCGGATACGCAGTATTTT
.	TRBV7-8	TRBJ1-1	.	CASSSARASTEAFF	TGTGCCAGCAGCTCGGCGCGGGCTAGCACTGAAGCTTTCTTT
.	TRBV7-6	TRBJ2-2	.	CASSLEGANTGELFF	TGTGCCAGCAGCTTAGAGGGGGCGAACACCGGGGAGCTGTTTTTT
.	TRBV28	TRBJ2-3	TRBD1	CASSITPGQRSTDTQYF	TGTGCCAGCAGTATCACCCCGGGACAGAGAAGCACAGATACGCAGTATTTT
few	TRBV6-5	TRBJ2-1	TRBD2	CASSYSSQRGDEQFF	TGTGCCAGCAGTTACTCGAGCCAGCGGGGCGATGAGCAGTTCTTC
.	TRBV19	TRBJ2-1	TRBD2	CASRTTSGSFNEQFF	TGTGCCAGTAGGACAACTAGCGGGAGTTTCAATGAGCAGTTCTTC
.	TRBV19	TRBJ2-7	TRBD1	CASSRTGSSYEQYF	TGTGCCAGTAGTAGGACAGGTAGTTCCTACGAGCAGTACTTC
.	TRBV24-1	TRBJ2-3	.	CATSLGDTSTDTQYF	TGTGCCACCAGCCTAGGGGACACCAGCACAGATACGCAGTATTTT
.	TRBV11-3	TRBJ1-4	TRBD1	CASSIGQGTFSTNEKLFF	TGTGCCAGCAGCATCGGACAGGGGACATTTTCAACTAATGAAAAACTGTTTTTT
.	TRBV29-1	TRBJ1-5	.	CSVEDPGEPQHF	TGCAGCGTTGAAGATCCGGGTGAGCCCCAGCATTTT
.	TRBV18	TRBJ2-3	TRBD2	CASSPPGLAGADTQYF	TGTGCCAGCTCACCCCCCGGACTAGCGGGGGCAGATACGCAGTATTTT
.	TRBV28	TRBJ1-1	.	CASSFGGAEMNTEAFF	TGTGCCAGCAGTTTCGGGGGGGCTGAGATGAACACTGAAGCTTTCTTT
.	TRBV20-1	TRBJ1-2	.	CSASGTYGYTF	TGCAGTGCTTCGGGAACCTATGGCTACACCTTC
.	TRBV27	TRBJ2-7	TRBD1	CASSLLDGQGASEQYF	TGTGCCAGCAGTTTATTGGACGGGCAGGGGGCCTCCGAGCAGTACTTC
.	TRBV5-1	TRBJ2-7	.	CASSWGHSQPGEQYF	TGCGCCAGCAGTTGGGGGCACTCACAGCCAGGCGAGCAGTACTTC
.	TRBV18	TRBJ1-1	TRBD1	CASSIQGVPTEAFF	TGTGCCAGCTCGATACAGGGGGTGCCCACTGAAGCTTTCTTT
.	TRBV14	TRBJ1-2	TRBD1	CASSPGQGYGYTF	TGTGCCAGCAGCCCAGGACAGGGCTATGGCTACACCTTC
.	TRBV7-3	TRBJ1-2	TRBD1	CASSPGQGGEGYTF	TGTGCCAGCAGCCCGGGACAGGGAGGCGAAGGCTACACCTTC
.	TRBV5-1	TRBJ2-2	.	CASSLIGVSGELFF	TGCGCCAGCAGCTTAATCGGGGTATCAGGGGAGCTGTTTTTT
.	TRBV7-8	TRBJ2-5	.	CASSLGQGPVQETQYF	TGTGCCAGCAGCTTGGGGCAGGGCCCGGTCCAAGAGACCCAGTACTTC
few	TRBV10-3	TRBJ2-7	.	CAISDSGGDSYEQYF	TGTGCCATCAGTGACTCAGGAGGGGATTCCTACGAGCAGTACTTC
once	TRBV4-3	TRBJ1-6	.	CASSQEADNSPLHF	TGCGCCAGCAGCCAAGAGGCAGATAATTCACCCCTCCACTTT
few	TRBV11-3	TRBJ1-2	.	CASSLERYLNGTNYGYTF	TGTGCCAGCAGCTTAGAACGGTATCTAAATGGTACTAACTATGGCTACACCTTC
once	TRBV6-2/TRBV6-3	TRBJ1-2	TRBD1	CASSYQGAYGYTF	TGTGCCAGCAGTTACCAGGGGGCGTATGGCTACACCTTC
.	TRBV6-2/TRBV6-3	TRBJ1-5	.	CASSYGRGINQPQHF	TGTGCCAGCAGTTACGGGCGGGGTATTAATCAGCCCCAGCATTTT
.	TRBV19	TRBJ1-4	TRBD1	CASSVQGIEKLFF	TGTGCCAGTAGTGTACAGGGGATTGAAAAACTGTTTTTT
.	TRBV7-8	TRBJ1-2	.	CASSLYLDGYTF	TGTGCCAGCAGCCTCTATTTGGATGGCTACACCTTC
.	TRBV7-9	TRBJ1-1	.	CASSPRRNTEAFF	TGTGCCAGCAGCCCTCGGAGGAACACTGAAGCTTTCTTT
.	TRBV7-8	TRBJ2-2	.	CASSLVGVRLNTGELFF	TGTGCCAGCAGCTTAGTTGGCGTGAGACTGAACACCGGGGAGCTGTTTTTT
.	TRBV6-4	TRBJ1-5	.	CASSDPGGPQHF	TGTGCCAGCAGTGACCCCGGGGGTCCCCAGCATTTT
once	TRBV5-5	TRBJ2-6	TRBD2	CASSWGTTGANVLTF	TGTGCCAGCAGCTGGGGGACTACCGGGGCCAACGTCCTGACTTTC
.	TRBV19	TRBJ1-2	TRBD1	CASSSPGTGVNYGYTF	TGTGCCAGTAGTTCCCCCGGGACAGGGGTGAACTATGGCTACACCTTC
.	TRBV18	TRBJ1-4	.	CASSGGATNEKLFF	TGTGCCAGCTCAGGAGGGGCAACTAATGAAAAACTGTTTTTT
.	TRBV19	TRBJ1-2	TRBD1	CASSSRQGGGYTF	TGTGCCAGTAGTAGCCGACAGGGGGGCGGCTACACCTTC
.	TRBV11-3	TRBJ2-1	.	CASSHRDNEQFF	TGTGCCAGCAGCCACCGGGACAATGAGCAGTTCTTC
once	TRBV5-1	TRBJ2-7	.	CASSLQGWEDEQYF	TGCGCCAGCAGCCTACAGGGATGGGAAGACGAGCAGTACTTC
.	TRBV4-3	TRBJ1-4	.	CASSQARVNEKLFF	TGCGCCAGCAGCCAAGCTCGGGTTAATGAAAAACTGTTTTTT
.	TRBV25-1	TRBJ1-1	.	CASTEGNTEAFF	TGTGCCAGCACGGAGGGGAACACTGAAGCTTTCTTT
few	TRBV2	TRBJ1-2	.	CASTQTNRYGYTF	TGTGCCAGCACACAGACAAACCGCTATGGCTACACCTTC
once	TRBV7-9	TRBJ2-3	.	CASSLVQGSTDTQYF	TGTGCCAGCAGCTTAGTGCAGGGTAGCACAGATACGCAGTATTTT
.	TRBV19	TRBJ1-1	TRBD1	CASSMTPPGQGNRRTEAFF	TGTGCCAGTAGTATGACCCCACCGGGACAGGGTAACAGAAGGACTGAAGCTTTCTTT